Each of the 26 T cell receptor beta chains below was sequenced from the same sample in a study of CD8 T cells in Susac syndrome. It was with random hexamers that roughly 0.45 to 1 ug RNA was reverse transcribed. TCRdb itself ran the immunoSEQ multiplex PCR reads through MiXCR, one entry per CDR3 protein. The sample yields 55,000 to 75,000 distinct CDR3 sequences, 93% seen once. The sequencing input was CD4+ T cells from PBMCs. These TCRs come from a human donor with Susac syndrome.

This chain joins TRBV28 and TRBJ2-5; the D is unclear. Trimming left V 6 bases short and J 8 bases short, with 10 bases between. Germline V gene lookup returns CDR1 MDHEN and CDR2 SYDVKM. This CDR3 is 11 amino acids long. The CDR3 spells CASSSFQTQYF. CDR3 DNA sequence: TGTGCCAGCAGCTCCTTCCAAACCCAGTACTTC. The full variable domain, completed using reference TRBV28 and TRBJ2-5, is DVKVTQSSRYLVKRTGEKVFLECVQDMDHENMFWYRQDPGLGLRLIYFSYDVKMKEKGDIPEGYSVSREKKERFSLILESASTNQTSMYLCASSSFQTQYFGPGTRLLVL.

This clonotype was seen only a few times. CDR3 residues: CASSFGGLTKNIQYF. The CDR3 DNA reads as TGTGCCAGCAGCTTTGGGGGGTTAACCAAAAACATTCAGTACTTC. The rearrangement joins TRBV7-2 to TRBJ2-4; D might be TRBD2 (6 bases). This CDR3 region has 15 residues. Germline V gene lookup returns CDR1 SGHTA and CDR2 FQGNSA. The germline V and J ends were trimmed by 3 bases and 2 bases, with 11 bases remaining between them.

V gene TRBV5-1 combines with J gene TRBJ2-3, with D maybe TRBD2 (5 bases). CDR3 length equals 14 residues. V gave up 0 bases and J gave up 0 bases, with 5 bases separating them. CDR1 is SGHRS and CDR2 is YFSETQ in the germline V gene. CDR3 sequence reads: CASSLERSTDTQYF. The CDR3 DNA follows: TGCGCCAGCAGCTTGGAGCGGAGCACAGATACGCAGTATTTT. Filled out from reference TRBV5-1 and TRBJ2-3, the complete variable domain reads KAGVTQTPRYLIKTRGQQVTLSCSPISGHRSVSWYQQTPGQGLQFLFEYFSETQRNKGNFPGRFSGRQFSNSRSEMNVSTLELGDSALYLCASSLERSTDTQYFGPGTRLTVL.

This sequence joins TRBV7-3 and TRBJ2-6; D gene ambiguous. This CDR3 region has 15 residues. Trimming took 5 bases from V and 0 from J, leaving 8 bases between them. CDR1 and CDR2 (germline): SGHTA, FQGTGA. The CDR3, as DNA: TGTGCCAGCAGCCCCAGGAGCTCTGGGGCCAACGTCCTGACTTTC. As protein: CASSPRSSGANVLTF.

The CDR3 protein is CASSLDRGNSYEQYF. The CDR3 DNA follows: TGTGCCAGCAGTTTGGACAGGGGCAACTCCTACGAGCAGTACTTC. The chain is built from TRBV6-5 and TRBJ2-7; 9 bases align to TRBD1. CDR1 is MNHEY, CDR2 SVGAGI, per germline. There are 15 residues in the CDR3. V shed 4 bases and J 0 bases; nucleotides not matched to a gene: 4.

The chain links TRBV9 to TRBJ1-1; D unresolved. CDR3 length equals 14 residues. Germline loops: CDR1 SGDLS, CDR2 YYNGEE. With 0 bases removed from V and 1 base from J, the gap between germline ends came to 7 bases. CDR3 protein: CASSVEPKNTEAFF. The CDR3 bases are TGTGCCAGCAGCGTAGAGCCCAAGAACACTGAAGCTTTCTTT.

This chain links TRBV2 with TRBJ2-2; TRBD1 matches at 10 bases. Germline CDR1 is SNHLY and CDR2 is FYNNEI. This CDR3 has 15 amino acids. The V and J ends lost 6 bases and 3 bases, in that order; junction bases with no gene match: 4. The CDR3: CASRRQGAYTGELFF. The CDR3 DNA reads as TGTGCCAGCAGAAGACAGGGGGCCTACACCGGGGAGCTGTTTTTT.

This chain links TRBV24-1 with TRBJ2-1; no firm D call. The CDR3 runs 15 residues. Germline loops: CDR1 KGHDR, CDR2 SFDVKD. V lost 7 bases to trimming and J lost 0 bases, with 12 bases between them. CDR3 sequence: CATSAVTSSYNEQFF. The CDR3 DNA is TGTGCCACCAGCGCTGTTACAAGCTCCTACAATGAGCAGTTCTTC.

The V gene is TRBV28, the J gene TRBJ2-7, with 9 bases that match TRBD1. The CDR3 covers 16 residues. V was pared by 6 bases and J by 3 bases, with 12 bases of the junction left unmatched. Germline V lookup: CDR1 MDHEN, CDR2 SYDVKM. The CDR3 sequence: CASRIPGTGKGYEQYF. CDR3 in DNA: TGTGCCAGCAGGATACCCGGGACAGGGAAAGGCTACGAGCAGTACTTC.

The chain has TRBV19 and TRBJ1-2; possibly TRBD1 for D (6 bases). Trimming removed 6 bases at V and 8 bases at J, with 13 bases between. The CDR3 runs to 12 residues. Germline V gene data show CDR1 as LNHDA and CDR2 as SQIVND (reference sequence). The CDR3 DNA reads TGTGCCAGTAGCAGACAGGACCGGGGCTACACCTTC. Its translation is CASSRQDRGYTF.

V gene TRBV20-1 combines with J gene TRBJ2-7; 11 nucleotides match TRBD2. Germline CDR1 and CDR2: DFQATT and SNEGSKA (reference sequence). This CDR3 is built from 14 residues. The V segment lost 2 bases and the J segment 2 bases; nucleotides outside the gene matches: 2. The CDR3 spells CSARNSGGAYEQYF. The CDR3 DNA reads as TGCAGTGCTAGAAATAGCGGGGGGGCCTACGAGCAGTACTTC.

The chain joins TRBV3-1 to TRBJ1-5; D uncertain. CDR1 is LGHDT, CDR2 YNNKEL, per germline (reference sequence). The CDR3 runs to 13 residues. V lost 4 bases and J 2 bases, leaving 6 bases between the germline ends. For the CDR3, the DNA is TGTGCCAGCAGCCGGGCAGGCAATCAGCCCCAGCATTTT. Protein product: CASSRAGNQPQHF. Filled out from reference TRBV3-1 and TRBJ1-5, the complete variable domain reads DTAVSQTPKYLVTQMGNDKSIKCEQNLGHDTMYWYKQDSKKFLKIMFSYNNKELIINETVPNRFSPKSPDKAHLNLHINSLELGDSAVYFCASSRAGNQPQHFGDGTRLSIL.

This clonotype was observed a single time. V is TRBV20-1 and J is TRBJ1-2; D is unresolved. CDR3 size: 12 residues. V lost 6 bases and J lost 4, with 12 bases in between. Per germline, CDR1 DFQATT and CDR2 SNEGSKA (reference sequence). CDR3 nucleotides: TGCAGTGCCCTCCGGCGTGGCTATGGCTACACCTTC. Residues: CSALRRGYGYTF.

V usage is TRBV24-1 and J usage is TRBJ1-5, with D perhaps matching TRBD1 (5 bases). Trimming removed 3 bases at V and 0 bases at J, with 11 bases between. The CDR3 loop spans 16 amino acids. The germline gives CDR1 KGHDR, CDR2 SFDVKD. The CDR3 loop is CATSDRQPLSNQPQHF. CDR3 nucleotide sequence: TGTGCCACCAGTGATCGACAGCCTCTTAGCAATCAGCCCCAGCATTTT.

This rearrangement joins TRBV27 to TRBJ1-1, with D tentatively TRBD1 (5 bases). The length of the CDR3 is 17 residues. Germline CDR1 reads MNHEY; CDR2 reads SMNVEV (reference sequence). The germline V and J ends were trimmed by 5 bases and 3 bases, with 22 bases remaining between them. The DNA for the CDR3 is TGTGCCAGCAGTCCAGCGACAGTACCGGCGTTGGACACTGAAGCTTTCTTT. This translates into CASSPATVPALDTEAFF.

V and J are TRBV4-2 and TRBJ2-5, with 8 bases matching TRBD1. Germline CDR1 is LGHNA and CDR2 is YNFKEQ. Unmatched junction bases numbered 6, after V lost 4 bases and J lost 2 bases. The length of the CDR3 is 15 residues. Here the CDR3 DNA reads TGTGCCAGCAGCCGAGAGGACAGGGATCAAGAGACCCAGTACTTC. Its protein is CASSREDRDQETQYF.

This clonotype came up once. This chain connects TRBV18 to TRBJ1-5; no clear D. Germline lookup yields CDR1 KGHSH and CDR2 LQKENI. V lost 4 bases, J lost 4 bases, and 26 bases lay in between. The CDR3 has 19 residues. The CDR3 protein is CASSQFRRGASESNQPQHF. The CDR3 nucleotides are TGTGCCAGCTCACAATTCCGACGGGGTGCGTCTGAATCTAATCAGCCCCAGCATTTT.

This sequence joins TRBV6-5 and TRBJ1-6, with D maybe TRBD1 (6 bases). This CDR3 comprises 14 residues. Trimming stripped 7 bases from V and 5 bases from J, with 12 bases between. CDR1 MNHEY and CDR2 SVGAGI come from the germline V gene. The CDR3 region is CASKRDTDNSPLHF. The CDR3 nucleotides are TGTGCCAGCAAGCGGGACACCGATAATTCACCCCTCCACTTT.

This rearrangement joins TRBV4-2 to TRBJ2-1, with TRBD1 matching over 11 bases. Germline CDR1 LGHNA, CDR2 YNFKEQ. The CDR3 loop spans 15 amino acids. The V gene end was trimmed by 4 bases and the J gene end by 5 bases; junction bases not matched to a gene: 4. In DNA form, the CDR3 reads TGTGCCAGCAGCCTACCGGGACAGGGGGACAATGAGCAGTTCTTC. It encodes CASSLPGQGDNEQFF.

The CDR3 protein is CASSLIWTGGQDTEAFF. CDR3 nucleotides: TGTGCCAGCAGCTTAATCTGGACAGGGGGCCAGGACACTGAAGCTTTCTTT. V gene TRBV7-2 combines with J gene TRBJ1-1, with TRBD1 matching 11 bases. J lost 3 bases, V lost 2 bases, and 8 bases had no gene match. This CDR3 region has 17 residues. The germline CDR1 and CDR2 sequences are SGHTA and FQGNSA.

The chain combines TRBV6-1 with TRBJ2-1; 11 bases align to TRBD2. J gave up 9 bases and V 6 bases, and 16 bases lay outside the gene matches. In germline, CDR1 is MNHNS, CDR2 SASEGT. The length of the CDR3 is 17 residues. DNA of the CDR3: TGTGCCAGCAGCCGGGGGGACCTTAGCGGGGGGGCCAGTGAGCAGTTCTTC. It encodes CASSRGDLSGGASEQFF.

This rearrangement joins TRBV6-2 or TRBV6-3 to TRBJ1-5, with TRBD1 as a possible D gene (5 bases). This CDR3 has 14 amino acids. V lost 2 bases, J lost 3 bases, and 8 bases lay in between. Germline V gene data show CDR1 as MNHEY and CDR2 as SVGEGT. The CDR3, as DNA: TGTGCCAGCAGTTACGACGGGACCAATCAGCCCCAGCATTTT. Protein: CASSYDGTNQPQHF.

The CDR3 nucleotides read TGTGCCAGTCACAGGACAGACTCCAATCAGCCCCAGCATTTT. Translation: CASHRTDSNQPQHF. The genes are TRBV28 and TRBJ1-5; possible D gene TRBD1, 6 bases. The germline V and J ends were trimmed by 9 bases and 3 bases, with 15 bases remaining between them. The CDR3 is 14 amino acids. Germline assignment: CDR1 MDHEN and CDR2 SYDVKM. Looking up the rest from reference TRBV28 and TRBJ1-5 gives the full variable domain: DVKVTQSSRYLVKRTGEKVFLECVQDMDHENMFWYRQDPGLGLRLIYFSYDVKMKEKGDIPEGYSVSREKKERFSLILESASTNQTSMYLCASHRTDSNQPQHFGDGTRLSIL.

The rearrangement joins TRBV10-3 to TRBJ2-7; D is possibly TRBD1 (6 bases). The CDR3 has 16 amino acids. Trimming pared 0 bases from V and 2 bases from J, leaving 14 bases between. The germline gives CDR1 ENHRY, CDR2 SYGVKD. The DNA for the CDR3 is TGTGCCATCAGTGAGTCGGGACAAGGGGGTACCTACGAGCAGTACTTC. Amino acids: CAISESGQGGTYEQYF.

This clonotype was recorded once. This sequence joins TRBV7-3 and TRBJ2-7; 8 nucleotides align to TRBD1. This CDR3 is built from 15 residues. The germline V gene encodes CDR1 SGHTA and CDR2 FQGTGA. V was clipped by 5 bases and J by 0 bases; unmatched bases: 6. CDR3 DNA: TGTGCCAGCAGCCGGGACAGGCTGTACTCCTACGAGCAGTACTTC. As protein: CASSRDRLYSYEQYF.

The V call is TRBV6-6, the J call TRBJ2-7; TRBD1 might be the D (6 bases). The germline V gene encodes CDR1 MNHNY and CDR2 SVGAGI (reference sequence). The CDR3 is made up of 15 amino acids. Trimming removed 5 bases from V and 2 bases from J, with 16 bases in between. The CDR3 loop is CASSTDSQGAYEQYF. Written as DNA, the CDR3 is TGTGCCAGCAGTACGGACAGCCAAGGTGCCTACGAGCAGTACTTC.